Detailed here is one TCR beta chain. Its antigen is not known. The data were taken from a study of cytotoxic CD8 clonotypes in ibrutinib-treated CLL. Trimming cost V 1 base and J 10 bases, with 1 base left between them. CDR3 length equals 9 residues. Per germline, CDR1 SEHNR and CDR2 FQNEAQ (reference sequence). Profiled with immunoSEQ multiplex PCR; TCRdb holds only in-frame clones, not every one. The sample carries more than 110,000 clones, about 84% recorded once. Study findings and constraints: Baseline-level clonality went beyond age-matched healthy donors and moved in step with circulating CD8+ T-cell counts. Sample timing was unmatched between remission and later-progressing patients; lymph nodes unstudied.

Source: PBMCs, taken after 36 months of ibrutinib treatment. This clonotype originated in a human donor with chronic lymphocytic leukemia. The chain recombines TRBV7-9 with TRBJ1-1; D is unresolved. CDR3 bases: TGTGCCAGCAGCTTAGGAGCTTTCTTT. This gives the protein CASSLGAFF. Complete variable domain (other parts from reference TRBV7-9 and TRBJ1-1): DTGVSQNPRHKITKRGQNVTFRCDPISEHNRLYWYRQTLGQGPEFLTYFQNEAQLEKSRLLSDRFSAERPKGSFSTLEIQRTEQGDSAMYLCASSLGAFFGQGTRLTVV.